This TCR beta chain was recorded in a study of beta chain features in type 1 diabetes. Whole-study context: Patients shared similar age, gender and cell yields with healthy donors. Overall study results and limits: The naive, central memory and Treg TCRB repertoires of patients appeared to be more similar to one another than those of healthy donors.

V lost 6 bases and J lost 3, with 12 bases in between. CDR3 size: 14 residues. From germline, CDR1 is MDHEN and CDR2 SYDVKM. In the case of this clone: The antigen remains undetermined.

Since all of the isolated RNA was reverse transcribed, expressed TCRB transcripts were what got sequenced. Sequenced naive, central memory and regulatory T cell samples produced an average of about 3.6 million reads. The data were produced by immunoSEQ multiplex PCR, yet TCRdb's version contains in-frame clones alone and is incomplete. The sample carries hundreds of thousands of clones, around 12% recorded once. The sequenced material came from naive CD4+ T cells from blood. The V call is TRBV28, the J call TRBJ1-3, with a possible D match to TRBD1 (5 bases). The TCR comes from a man aged 18-30 years in good health. The CDR3 DNA reads TGTGCCAGCAGCCTTGGACACCGTGGAAACACCATATATTTT. Its translation is CASSLGHRGNTIYF.